Each of the 8 T cell receptor beta chains below was sequenced from the same sample in a study of blood T cell repertoires in COVID-19. TCRdb keeps only in-frame clones here, not all; method: immunoSEQ multiplex PCR. The sample records 200,000 to 300,000 clones, roughly 79% being singletons. The sequenced sample consisted of peripheral blood. These TCRs come from a woman aged 80 or older with COVID-19, enrolled during active disease.

J is TRBJ1-2 and V is TRBV6-6, with a weak D call TRBD1 (5 bases). Germline V lookup: CDR1 MNHNY, CDR2 SVGAGI (reference sequence). V dropped 7 bases and J dropped 1 base, with 16 bases sitting between them. The CDR3 sequence is 15 residues long. The CDR3 DNA follows: TGTGCCAGCACCCAAGGAGGGGACCTTAACTATGGCTACACCTTC. It encodes CASTQGGDLNYGYTF.

This chain connects TRBV7-6 to TRBJ2-5, with D maybe TRBD2 (5 bases). The V end was cut by 2 bases, the J end by 3 bases, with 10 bases between. Looked up from germline, CDR1 is SGHVS and CDR2 is FNYEAQ. The CDR3 spans 14 residues. The CDR3 protein is CASSLYGSEETQYF. The CDR3 nucleotides are TGTGCCAGCAGCTTATACGGTAGCGAAGAGACCCAGTACTTC. Together with reference TRBV7-6 and TRBJ2-5, the CDR3 gives the full variable domain: GAGVSQSPRYKVTKRGQDVALRCDPISGHVSLYWYRQALGQGPEFLTYFNYEAQQDKSGLPNDRFSAERPEGSISTLTIQRTEQRDSAMYRCASSLYGSEETQYFGPGTRLLVL.

This rearrangement joins TRBV7-2 to TRBJ2-5, with a weak D call TRBD2 (5 bases). Deletions cut 3 bases from V and 2 bases from J, with 10 bases between. The CDR3 loop spans 14 amino acids. The germline gives CDR1 SGHTA, CDR2 FQGNSA. The CDR3 nucleotides are TGTGCCAGCAGCTTCGGGCGGGCTCAAGAGACCCAGTACTTC. Its protein is CASSFGRAQETQYF. Filled out from reference TRBV7-2 and TRBJ2-5, the complete variable domain reads GAGVSQSPSNKVTEKGKDVELRCDPISGHTALYWYRQSLGQGLEFLIYFQGNSAPDKSGLPSDRFSAERTGGSVSTLTIQRTQQEDSAVYLCASSFGRAQETQYFGPGTRLLVL.

This clone was observed a single time. The chain recombines TRBV20-1 with TRBJ1-1; D call uncertain. V shed 3 bases and J shed 1 base, with 18 bases lying between them. Per germline, CDR1 DFQATT and CDR2 SNEGSKA (reference sequence). CDR3 size: 16 residues. The DNA of the CDR3 is TGCAGTGCTAGTGCCAGGTGGTCAAATGGGAACACTGAAGCTTTCTTT. Its translation: CSASARWSNGNTEAFF.

The chain is built from TRBV7-8 and TRBJ2-2, with a possible D match to TRBD2 (6 bases). V lost 3 bases to trimming and J lost 2 bases, with 7 bases between them. Germline V CDR1 and CDR2: SGHVS, FQNEAQ. The CDR3 is 14 residues long. This CDR3 reads CASSFSGNTGELFF. The CDR3, as DNA: TGTGCCAGCAGCTTTAGCGGAAACACCGGGGAGCTGTTTTTT.

The J gene is TRBJ2-5, the V gene TRBV11-1; 7 nucleotides align to TRBD2. Germline lookup yields CDR1 SGHAT and CDR2 FQDESV (reference sequence). CDR3 length: 14 residues. The junction had 5 bases not matched to a gene; V was cut back by 5 bases and J by 2 bases. CDR3 protein: CASSGGLRQETQYF. The CDR3, as DNA: TGTGCCAGCAGCGGGGGACTACGACAAGAGACCCAGTACTTC.

The chain has TRBV3-1 (or the pseudogene TRBV3-2) and TRBJ2-3; a possible D gene is TRBD2 (6 bases). V lost 4 bases, J lost 2 bases, and 7 bases lay in between. This CDR3 contains 13 residues. Germline V gene data show CDR1 as LGHDT and CDR2 as YNNKEL (reference sequence). The CDR3 loop reads CASSPGVTDTQYF. The CDR3 DNA is TGTGCCAGCAGCCCGGGGGTCACAGATACGCAGTATTTT.

This rearrangement joins TRBV19 to TRBJ1-2, with 7 bases that match TRBD1. J lost 4 bases, V lost 11 bases, and 7 bases had no gene match. This CDR3 is built from 12 residues. Germline V CDR1 and CDR2: LNHDA, SQIVND (reference sequence). The CDR3 protein is CAAGSGGYGYTF. CDR3 bases: TGTGCCGCAGGTTCAGGGGGCTATGGCTACACCTTC.